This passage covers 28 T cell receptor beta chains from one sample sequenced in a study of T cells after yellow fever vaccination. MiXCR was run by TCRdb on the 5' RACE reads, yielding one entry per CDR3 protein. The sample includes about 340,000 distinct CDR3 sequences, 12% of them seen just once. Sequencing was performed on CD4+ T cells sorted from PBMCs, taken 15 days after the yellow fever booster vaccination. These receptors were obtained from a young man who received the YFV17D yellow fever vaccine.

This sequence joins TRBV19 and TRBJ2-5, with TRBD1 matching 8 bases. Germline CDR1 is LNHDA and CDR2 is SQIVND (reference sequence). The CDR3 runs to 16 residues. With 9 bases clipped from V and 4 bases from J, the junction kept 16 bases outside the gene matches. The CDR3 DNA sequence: TGTGCCAGCAACCACGGACAGGGCTTCCCCCCAGAGACCCAGTACTTC. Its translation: CASNHGQGFPPETQYF.

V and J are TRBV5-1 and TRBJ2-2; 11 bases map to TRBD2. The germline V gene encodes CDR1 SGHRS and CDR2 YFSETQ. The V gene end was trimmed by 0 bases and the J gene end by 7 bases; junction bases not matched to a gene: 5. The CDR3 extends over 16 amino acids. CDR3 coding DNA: TGCGCCAGCAGCTTGGCTAGCGGGGGGCCAGGCGGGGAGCTGTTTTTT. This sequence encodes CASSLASGGPGGELFF.

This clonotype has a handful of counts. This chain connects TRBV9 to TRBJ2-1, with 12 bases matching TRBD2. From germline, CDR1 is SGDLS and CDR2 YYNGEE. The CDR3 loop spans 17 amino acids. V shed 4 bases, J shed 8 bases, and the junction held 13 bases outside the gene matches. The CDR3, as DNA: TGTGCCAGCAGCCGCGACAGTCTAGCGGGGGGGATCGATGAGCAGTTCTTC. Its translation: CASSRDSLAGGIDEQFF.

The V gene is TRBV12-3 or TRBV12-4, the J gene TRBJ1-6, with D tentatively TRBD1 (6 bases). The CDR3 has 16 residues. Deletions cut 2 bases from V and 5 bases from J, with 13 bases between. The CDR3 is CASSLSVDRNNSPLHF. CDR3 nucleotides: TGTGCCAGCAGTTTATCTGTCGACAGGAATAATTCACCCCTCCACTTT.

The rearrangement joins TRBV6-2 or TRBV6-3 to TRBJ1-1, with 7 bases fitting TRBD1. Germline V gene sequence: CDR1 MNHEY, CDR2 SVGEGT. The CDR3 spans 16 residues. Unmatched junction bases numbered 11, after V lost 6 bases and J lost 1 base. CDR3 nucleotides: TGTGCCAGCAGCGGCGACAGGGAGGCTAAGAACACTGAAGCTTTCTTT. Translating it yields CASSGDREAKNTEAFF.

The CDR3: CASSYSTGMETQYF. For the CDR3, the DNA is TGTGCCAGCAGTTACTCGACCGGGATGGAGACCCAGTACTTC. The V call is TRBV6-2 or TRBV6-3, the J call TRBJ2-5, with D maybe TRBD2 (5 bases). In germline, CDR1 is MNHEY, CDR2 SVGEGT. CDR3 size: 14 residues. V shed 0 bases and J shed 5 bases, with 10 bases lying between them.

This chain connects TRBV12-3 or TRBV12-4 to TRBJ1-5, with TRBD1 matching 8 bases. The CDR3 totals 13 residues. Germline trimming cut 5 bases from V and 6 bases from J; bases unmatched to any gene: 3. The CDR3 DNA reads TGTGCCAGCAGTCACAGGGGGGGTCAGCCCCAGCATTTT. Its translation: CASSHRGGQPQHF.

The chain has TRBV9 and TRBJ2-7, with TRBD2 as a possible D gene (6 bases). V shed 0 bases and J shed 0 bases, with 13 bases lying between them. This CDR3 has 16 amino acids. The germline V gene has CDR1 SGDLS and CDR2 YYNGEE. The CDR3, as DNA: TGTGCCAGCAGCGTAGGTGGGGGGTTGGGCTCCTACGAGCAGTACTTC. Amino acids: CASSVGGGLGSYEQYF. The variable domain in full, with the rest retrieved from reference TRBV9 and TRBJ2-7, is DSGVTQTPKHLITATGQRVTLRCSPRSGDLSVYWYQQSLDQGLQFLIQYYNGEERAKGNILERFSAQQFPDLHSELNLSSLELGDSALYFCASSVGGGLGSYEQYFGPGTRLTVT.

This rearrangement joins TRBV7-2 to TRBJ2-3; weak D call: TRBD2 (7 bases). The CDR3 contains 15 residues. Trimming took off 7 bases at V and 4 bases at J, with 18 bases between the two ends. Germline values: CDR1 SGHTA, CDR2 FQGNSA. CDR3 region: CASTGPGGPADTQYF. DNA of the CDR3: TGTGCCAGCACTGGCCCCGGGGGGCCGGCAGATACGCAGTATTTT.

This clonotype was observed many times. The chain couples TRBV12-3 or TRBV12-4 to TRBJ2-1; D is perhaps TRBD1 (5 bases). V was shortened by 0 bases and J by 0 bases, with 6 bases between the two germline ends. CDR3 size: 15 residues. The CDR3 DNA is TGTGCCAGCAGTTTAGCTGACAGCTCCTACAATGAGCAGTTCTTC. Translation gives CASSLADSSYNEQFF.

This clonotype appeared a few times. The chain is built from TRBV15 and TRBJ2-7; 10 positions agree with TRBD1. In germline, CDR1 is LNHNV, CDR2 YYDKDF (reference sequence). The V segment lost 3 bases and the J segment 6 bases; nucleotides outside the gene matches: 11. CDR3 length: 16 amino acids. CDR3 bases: TGTGCCACCAGCAGGGGAAGGACAGGGGGAGTGGGCGAGCAGTACTTC. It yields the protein CATSRGRTGGVGEQYF.

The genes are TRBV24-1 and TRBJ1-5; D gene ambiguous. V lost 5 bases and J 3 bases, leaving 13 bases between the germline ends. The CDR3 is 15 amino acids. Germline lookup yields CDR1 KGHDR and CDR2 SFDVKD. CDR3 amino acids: CATSGHKADNQPQHF. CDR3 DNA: TGTGCCACCAGTGGACACAAGGCGGACAATCAGCCCCAGCATTTT.

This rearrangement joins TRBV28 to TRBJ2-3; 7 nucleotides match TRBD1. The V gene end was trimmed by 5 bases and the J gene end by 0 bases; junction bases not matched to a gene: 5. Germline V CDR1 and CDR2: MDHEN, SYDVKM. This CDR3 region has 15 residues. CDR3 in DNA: TGTGCCAGCAGTCGGGACAGTACTAGCACAGATACGCAGTATTTT. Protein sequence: CASSRDSTSTDTQYF.

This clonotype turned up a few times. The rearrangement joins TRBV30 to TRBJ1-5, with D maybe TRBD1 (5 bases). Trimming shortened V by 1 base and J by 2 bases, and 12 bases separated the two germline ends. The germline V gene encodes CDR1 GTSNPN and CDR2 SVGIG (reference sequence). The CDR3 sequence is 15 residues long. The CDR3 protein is CAWSDGRGGNQPQHF. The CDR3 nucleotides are TGTGCCTGGAGTGACGGGAGGGGAGGCAATCAGCCCCAGCATTTT.

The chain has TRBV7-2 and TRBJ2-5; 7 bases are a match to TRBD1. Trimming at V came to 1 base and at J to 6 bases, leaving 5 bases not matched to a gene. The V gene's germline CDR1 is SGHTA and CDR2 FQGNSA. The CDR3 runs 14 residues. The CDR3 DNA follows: TGTGCCAGCAGCTTAGGGGCAGGGGGACAGACCCAGTACTTC. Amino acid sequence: CASSLGAGGQTQYF.

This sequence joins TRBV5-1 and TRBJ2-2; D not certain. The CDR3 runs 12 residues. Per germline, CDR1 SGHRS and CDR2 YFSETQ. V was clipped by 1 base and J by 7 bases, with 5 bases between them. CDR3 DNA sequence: TGCGCCAGCAGCTTGTTAGACGGGGAGCTGTTTTTT. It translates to CASSLLDGELFF.

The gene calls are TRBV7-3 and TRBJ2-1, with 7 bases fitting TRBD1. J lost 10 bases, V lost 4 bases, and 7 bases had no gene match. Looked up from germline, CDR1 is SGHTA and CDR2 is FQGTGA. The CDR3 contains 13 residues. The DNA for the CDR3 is TGTGCCAGCAGCTCTCGACGGGACAGCGAGCAGTTCTTC. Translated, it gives CASSSRRDSEQFF.

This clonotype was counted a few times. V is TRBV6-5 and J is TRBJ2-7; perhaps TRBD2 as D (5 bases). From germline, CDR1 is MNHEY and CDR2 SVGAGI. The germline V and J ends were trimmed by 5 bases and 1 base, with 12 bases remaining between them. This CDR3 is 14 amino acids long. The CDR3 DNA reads TGTGCCAGCAGTCCCCGGAGGCGGTCCTACGAGCAGTACTTC. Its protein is CASSPRRRSYEQYF.

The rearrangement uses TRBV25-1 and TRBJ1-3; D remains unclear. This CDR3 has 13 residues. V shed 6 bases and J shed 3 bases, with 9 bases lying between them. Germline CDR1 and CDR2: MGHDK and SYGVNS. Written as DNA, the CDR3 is TGTGCCAGCAGCCAGGTAGATGGAAACACCATATATTTT. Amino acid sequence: CASSQVDGNTIYF.

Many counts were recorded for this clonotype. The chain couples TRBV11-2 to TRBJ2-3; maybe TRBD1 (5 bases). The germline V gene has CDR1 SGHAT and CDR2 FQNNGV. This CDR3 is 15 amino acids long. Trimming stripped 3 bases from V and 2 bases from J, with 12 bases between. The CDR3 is CASSFRTHYTDTQYF. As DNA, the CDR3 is TGTGCCAGCAGCTTCCGGACACACTACACAGATACGCAGTATTTT.

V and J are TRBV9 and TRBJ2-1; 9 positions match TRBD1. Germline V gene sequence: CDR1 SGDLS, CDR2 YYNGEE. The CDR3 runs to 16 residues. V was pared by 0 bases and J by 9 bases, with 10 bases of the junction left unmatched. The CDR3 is CASSVARGQGGGEQFF. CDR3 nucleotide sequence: TGTGCCAGCAGCGTAGCTAGGGGACAGGGAGGAGGTGAGCAGTTCTTC.

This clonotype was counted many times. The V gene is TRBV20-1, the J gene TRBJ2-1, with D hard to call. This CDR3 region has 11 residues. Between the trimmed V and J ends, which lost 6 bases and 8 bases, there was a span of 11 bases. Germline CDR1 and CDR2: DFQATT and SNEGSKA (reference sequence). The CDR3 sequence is CSAKSADEQFF. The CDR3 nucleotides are TGCAGTGCAAAATCGGCGGATGAGCAGTTCTTC.

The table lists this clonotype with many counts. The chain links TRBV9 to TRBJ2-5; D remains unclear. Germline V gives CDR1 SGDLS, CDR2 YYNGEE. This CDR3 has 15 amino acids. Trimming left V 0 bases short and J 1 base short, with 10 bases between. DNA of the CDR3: TGTGCCAGCAGCGTAGGGCCTACCTCCCAAGAGACCCAGTACTTC. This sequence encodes CASSVGPTSQETQYF.

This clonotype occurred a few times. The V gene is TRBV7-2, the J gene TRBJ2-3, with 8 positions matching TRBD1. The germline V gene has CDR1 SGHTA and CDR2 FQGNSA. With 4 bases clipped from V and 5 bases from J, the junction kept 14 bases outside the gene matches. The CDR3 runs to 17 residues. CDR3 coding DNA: TGTGCCAGCAGCTACCAGAGCCGGACAGGGCGGCGAGATACGCAGTATTTT. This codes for CASSYQSRTGRRDTQYF.

CDR3 DNA: TGCAGTGCGATTTTGGCGGGGGGGCCCCGGCCCCAGTACTTC. The encoded protein is CSAILAGGPRPQYF. The genes are TRBV20-1 and TRBJ2-5; 9 nucleotides line up with TRBD2. V trimming: 6 bases; J trimming: 9 bases; junction bases outside the gene matches: 14. The length of the CDR3 is 14 residues. Germline CDR1 reads DFQATT; CDR2 reads SNEGSKA (reference sequence).

The CDR3 nucleotides are TGTGCCAGCAGCGCCTTGCCGGTACCGGGCACTGAAGCTTTCTTT. Translated, it gives CASSALPVPGTEAFF. This chain uses TRBV7-3 with TRBJ1-1; D is ambiguous. The V gene lost 5 bases and the J gene lost 4 bases, with 17 bases spanning the gap. The CDR3 runs to 15 residues. CDR1 is SGHTA, CDR2 FQGTGA, per germline. Filled out from reference TRBV7-3 and TRBJ1-1, the complete variable domain reads GAGVSQTPSNKVTEKGKYVELRCDPISGHTALYWYRQSLGQGPEFLIYFQGTGAADDSGLPNDRFFAVRPEGSVSTLKIQRTERGDSAVYLCASSALPVPGTEAFFGQGTRLTVV.

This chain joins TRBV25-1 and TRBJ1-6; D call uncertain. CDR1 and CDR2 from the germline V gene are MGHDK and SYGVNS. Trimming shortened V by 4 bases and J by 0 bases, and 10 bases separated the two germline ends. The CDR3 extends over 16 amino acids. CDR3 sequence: CASSGQKNSYNSPLHF. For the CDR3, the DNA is TGTGCCAGCAGTGGTCAAAAAAACTCCTATAATTCACCCCTCCACTTT.

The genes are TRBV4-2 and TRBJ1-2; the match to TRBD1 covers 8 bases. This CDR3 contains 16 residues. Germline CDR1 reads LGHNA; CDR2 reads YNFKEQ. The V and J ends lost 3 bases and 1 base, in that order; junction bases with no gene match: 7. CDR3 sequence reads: CASSQVDRDYNYGYTF. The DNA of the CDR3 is TGTGCCAGCAGCCAGGTGGACAGGGACTATAACTATGGCTACACCTTC.